The 22 T cell receptor beta chains listed next were all sequenced from one sample in a study of tumor and adjacent non-tumor tissue in lung cancer. This sample's RNA came from whole unsorted tissue. TCRbeta libraries were built with three rounds of nested PCR, modified from ARM-PCR. TCRdb reprocessed the multiplex PCR reads via MiXCR and lists one record per CDR3 protein. The sample holds roughly 220,000 distinct CDR3 sequences; 60% to 75% are singletons and the top ten take roughly 24%. Material for sequencing was lung tumor tissue. These receptors were collected from a man aged 60-69 years with non-small cell lung cancer.

As to this clonotype: An end of the junction differs from the germline gene, which may be a read error. This chain uses TRBV6-5 with TRBJ1-6, with 9 bases that match TRBD1. The CDR3 consists of 17 residues. Germline lookup yields CDR1 MNHEY and CDR2 SVGAGI. CDR3 sequence (DNA): TGTTCCAGCAGTTTCAACACAGGGGGCGATCTTAATTCACCCCCCCACTTT. Its protein product is CSSSFNTGGDLNSPPHF.

This clonotype was seen only a few times. A single base separates this from a much larger clone, so it may be a read error. The chain has TRBV5-4 and TRBJ1-4, with TRBD1 as a possible D gene (6 bases). Deletions cut 4 bases from V and 7 bases from J, with 11 bases between. Germline V gives CDR1 SGHNT, CDR2 YYREEE (reference sequence). The CDR3 sequence is 13 residues long. DNA of the CDR3: TGTGCCAGCAGCCTCAGGGGAGGTGAAAAACTGTTTTTT. Its protein product is CASSLRGGEKLFF.

A note on this clonotype: A read error may produce the germline difference seen at one junction end. The chain is built from TRBV10-1 and TRBJ2-1, with D tentatively TRBD2 (5 bases). Per germline, CDR1 WNHNN and CDR2 SYGVQD (reference sequence). The CDR3 contains 14 residues. CDR3 amino acids: CASSLPGLVNEHFF. In nucleotides, the CDR3 is TGCGCCAGCAGCCTTCCGGGATTAGTCAATGAGCACTTCTTC.

The V gene is TRBV29-1, the J gene TRBJ2-5, with 9 bases aligning to TRBD2. CDR3 size: 14 residues. The V gene end was trimmed by 4 bases and the J gene end by 9 bases; junction bases not matched to a gene: 12. The germline V gene encodes CDR1 SQVTM and CDR2 ANQGSEA. The CDR3 DNA reads as TGCAGCGTTGCAAATAGCGGGAGTGGGTTTGCCCAGTACTTC. Residues: CSVANSGSGFAQYF.

This sequence joins TRBV20-1 and TRBJ1-5; D is uncertain. There are 13 residues in the CDR3. V shed 6 bases and J shed 5 bases, with 14 bases lying between them. Germline V CDR1 and CDR2: DFQATT, SNEGSKA (reference sequence). CDR3 DNA: TGCAGTGCCAGTCGGGCGGGAGATCAGCCCCAGCATTTT. Translation gives CSASRAGDQPQHF.

Concerning this clonotype: Since the CDR3 does not end with the conserved phenylalanine or tryptophan, this likely comes from a read error. J is TRBJ2-5 and V is TRBV11-2; TRBD2 might be the D (7 bases). The CDR3 runs 16 residues. Trimming shortened V by 7 bases and J by 5 bases, and 23 bases separated the two germline ends. Germline V gene sequence: CDR1 SGHAT, CDR2 FQNNGV. The CDR3 spells CASISTMGGPKETQYS. The CDR3 region has the DNA TGTGCCAGCATTTCCACAATGGGGGGGCCAAAGGAGACCCAGTACTCC.

With regard to this clonotype: Because it lacks the conserved phenylalanine or tryptophan at the end, this CDR3 is likely a read error. J is TRBJ2-7 and V is TRBV20-1; weak D call: TRBD2 (6 bases). CDR3 length: 14 amino acids. CDR1 DFQATT and CDR2 SNEGSKA come from the germline V gene (reference sequence). V gave up 5 bases and J gave up 0 bases, with 14 bases separating them. The CDR3 coding sequence is TGCAGTGCTTCCCCTAACGGGAGCTCCTACGAGCAGTACCTC. Its translation: CSASPNGSSYEQYL.

The chain couples TRBV20-1 to TRBJ2-7; TRBD1 matches at 10 bases. The CDR3 has 15 amino acids. Germline CDR1 DFQATT, CDR2 SNEGSKA (reference sequence). The junction had 14 bases not matched to a gene; V was cut back by 6 bases and J by 6 bases. In nucleotides, the CDR3 is TGCAGTGCGCAACCCGGGACAGGGGTAACCTGCGAGCAGTACTTC. Translating it yields CSAQPGTGVTCEQYF.

This clonotype has ten or more counts. The chain combines TRBV20-1 with TRBJ1-1, with unresolved D. CDR3 size: 11 residues. CDR1 is DFQATT and CDR2 is SNEGSKA in the germline V gene (reference sequence). Trimming took 6 bases from V and 5 from J, leaving 10 bases between them. CDR3 region: CSAPSRTEAFF. Written as DNA, the CDR3 is TGCAGTGCCCCGAGCCGGACTGAAGCTTTCTTT.

The rearrangement joins TRBV30 to TRBJ1-2; tentatively, D is TRBD1 (5 bases). Per the germline V gene, CDR1 is GTSNPN and CDR2 is SVGIG (reference sequence). The CDR3 runs 14 residues. Trimming removed 5 bases from V and 0 bases from J, with 13 bases in between. The CDR3 loop reads CAWDMRGANYGYTF. The CDR3 nucleotides are TGTGCCTGGGACATGCGAGGGGCTAACTATGGCTACACCTTC.

As to this clonotype: One base away lies a much larger clone, so this may be a sequencing read error. This chain connects TRBV12-3 or TRBV12-4 to TRBJ2-2; perhaps D is TRBD1 or TRBD2 (6 bases each). The CDR3 loop spans 15 amino acids. The CDR3 coding sequence is TGTGCCAGCAGTTTCTCGGGGGCTGGCACCGGGGAGCTGCTTTTT. It encodes CASSFSGAGTGELLF.

Concerning this clonotype: A read error may explain this, as a much larger clone is one base away. The rearrangement links TRBV6-1 to TRBJ2-7; 8 nucleotides line up with TRBD1. V dropped 1 base and J dropped 3; count of bases not matched to a gene: 5. Germline assignment: CDR1 MNHNS and CDR2 SASEGT. The CDR3 sequence is 15 residues long. Here the CDR3 DNA reads TGTGCCAGCAGTGAAGGGGACAGGCCGGTCTACGAGCAGTACTTC. Translation: CASSEGDRPVYEQYF.

This CDR3 is CSATSPLLAGVGYEQYF. DNA for the CDR3: TGCAGTGCTACGTCCCCCCTACTAGCGGGAGTAGGGTACGAGCAGTACTTC. This chain connects TRBV20-1 to TRBJ2-7; TRBD2 matches 11 bases. Germline loops: CDR1 DFQATT, CDR2 SNEGSKA (reference sequence). V shed 4 bases, J shed 4 bases, and the junction held 15 bases outside the gene matches. This CDR3 contains 17 residues.

The rearrangement links TRBV20-1 to TRBJ2-5; D uncertain. Trimming shortened V by 0 bases and J by 9 bases, and 8 bases separated the two germline ends. Germline CDR1 DFQATT, CDR2 SNEGSKA (reference sequence). The CDR3 has 11 amino acids. The CDR3 DNA follows: TGCAGTGCTAGAGATATGAGAGCCCAGTACTTC. Protein product: CSARDMRAQYF.

This clonotype was recorded many times. This sequence joins TRBV6-2 or TRBV6-3 and TRBJ2-7; 7 bases are shared with TRBD2. The V gene end was trimmed by 10 bases and the J gene end by 3 bases; junction bases not matched to a gene: 9. The CDR3 is 13 residues long. The germline CDR1 and CDR2 sequences are MNHEY and SVGEGT. Written as DNA, the CDR3 is TGTGCCATTAAGCGGGGAAACTACTACGAGCAGTACTTC. It specifies CAIKRGNYYEQYF.

On this clonotype itself: The germline gene is not matched at one end of the junction; a read error may be the cause. CDR3 loop: CASTIGQGPYEQYF. In nucleotides, the CDR3 is TGTGCCAGTACCATCGGACAGGGTCCCTACGAGCAGTATTTC. This sequence joins TRBV19 and TRBJ2-7, with 8 bases lining up with TRBD1. Germline loops: CDR1 LNHDA, CDR2 SQIVND (reference sequence). This CDR3 is 14 amino acids long.

This sequence joins TRBV4-1 and TRBJ2-3; possible D gene TRBD2, 8 bases. Germline values: CDR1 MGHRA, CDR2 YSYEKL. This CDR3 contains 15 residues. CDR3 protein: CTSSHQLAGTDVQYF. In DNA, the CDR3 is TGCACAAGCAGCCATCAATTAGCGGGGACAGATGTGCAGTATTTT.

Remarks on this clonotype: One end of the junction fails to match germline, which may point to a read error. The chain carries TRBV11-3 and TRBJ2-1; TRBD1 is a possible D gene (5 bases). Germline V CDR1 and CDR2: SGHNT, YENEEA. CDR3 length equals 13 residues. The CDR3 here is CANSPRQNNEQFF. The CDR3 nucleotides are TGTGCCAACAGCCCCAGACAGAACAATGAGCAATTCTTC. The full variable domain, completed using reference TRBV11-3 and TRBJ2-1, is EAGVVQSPRYKIIEKKQPVAFWCNPISGHNTLYWYLQNLGQGPELLIRYENEEAVDDSQLPKDRFSAERLKGVDSTLKIQPAELGDSAVYLCANSPRQNNEQFFGPGTRLTVL.

The rearrangement uses TRBV20-1 and TRBJ2-1; no definite D call. The V gene's germline CDR1 is DFQATT and CDR2 SNEGSKA (reference sequence). This CDR3 is 13 amino acids long. CDR3 in DNA: TGCAATGATGGCGGATCCTCCTACAATGAGCAGTTCTTC. It encodes CNDGGSSYNEQFF.

A word on this clonotype: This may be a read error: a much more frequent sequence differs by one nucleotide. This sequence joins TRBV11-3 and TRBJ2-1; D might be TRBD2 (6 bases). The ends were cut back, 5 bases at V and 7 bases at J, with 12 bases in the middle. The V gene's germline CDR1 is SGHNT and CDR2 YENEEA. The CDR3 runs to 13 residues. The CDR3 nucleotides are TGTGCCAGCAGCGTTCGGAGGGGTAATGAGCAGTTCTTC. Its translation is CASSVRRGNEQFF.

As regards this clonotype: A much larger clone differs by one base, so this may be a read error. The chain combines TRBV6-5 with TRBJ2-7; D gene unclear. The V gene's germline CDR1 is MNHEY and CDR2 SVGAGI. With 6 bases removed from V and 3 bases from J, the gap between germline ends came to 15 bases. CDR3 size: 14 residues. The CDR3 loop reads CASSATTFIYEQYF. The CDR3 DNA is TGTGCCAGCAGCGCTACGACCTTTATCTACGAGCAGTACTTC.

A word on this clonotype: A much larger clone lies one base from this, so it may be a read error. The genes are TRBV20-1 and TRBJ2-1; weak D call: TRBD2 (7 bases). The CDR3 is 14 amino acids. From germline, CDR1 is DFQATT and CDR2 SNEGSKA (reference sequence). The CDR3 region has the DNA TGCAATGCTAGAGTGGGGGGGCAGTCGGATGAGCAGTTCTTC. Protein: CNARVGGQSDEQFF.